The 21 T cell receptor beta chains below were found in one sample sequenced in a study of cytomegalovirus exposure and HLA in healthy donors. Primers: 60 Vbeta forward and 13 Jbeta reverse. TCRdb's copy holds only in-frame clones and misses some; the assay was immunoSEQ multiplex PCR. Of 35,000 to 45,000 clones in the sample, approximately 70% were seen once. The sequenced material came from PBMCs. These receptors all stem from a man aged 25 to 45 in good health and CMV-seronegative.

The chain is built from TRBV6-4 and TRBJ2-7; TRBD2 matches at 11 bases. Germline V lookup: CDR1 MRHNA, CDR2 SNTAGT. The CDR3 runs to 15 residues. The V gene end was trimmed by 3 bases and the J gene end by 3 bases; junction bases not matched to a gene: 4. CDR3 loop: CASSETSGRLYEQYF. The CDR3 region has the DNA TGTGCCAGCAGTGAAACTAGCGGGAGACTCTACGAGCAGTACTTC.

Concerning this clone itself: One end of the junction varies from germline; a read error may be responsible. The chain is built from TRBV28 and TRBJ1-3; D is ambiguous. There are 14 residues in the CDR3. Germline lookup yields CDR1 MDHEN and CDR2 SYDVKM. CDR3 DNA sequence: TGTGCCAGCAAACACCCTGGCTCTGGAGACACCATATATTTT. This translates into CASKHPGSGDTIYF.

In this sample, this clone turned up a few times. V usage is TRBV2 and J usage is TRBJ1-5, with D possibly TRBD1 on 5 matching bases. CDR1 SNHLY and CDR2 FYNNEI come from the germline V gene. Trimming cost V 1 base and J 6 bases, with 7 bases left between them. This CDR3 is 13 amino acids long. As DNA, the CDR3 is TGTGCCAGCAGTGAAGGGGGCGGTCAGCCCCAGCATTTT. The encoded protein is CASSEGGGQPQHF.

The chain joins TRBV10-3 to TRBJ2-3; a possible D gene is TRBD2 (7 bases). V dropped 3 bases and J dropped 2 bases, with 15 bases sitting between them. CDR1 and CDR2 (germline): ENHRY, SYGVKD. The CDR3 spans 16 residues. This CDR3 reads CAISEGGEGLTDTQYF. CDR3 DNA sequence: TGTGCCATCAGTGAAGGGGGGGAGGGACTCACAGATACGCAGTATTTT.

V gene TRBV28 combines with J gene TRBJ2-7; 9 nucleotides match TRBD1. V dropped 1 base and J dropped 4; count of bases not matched to a gene: 5. This CDR3 has 15 amino acids. CDR1 is MDHEN, CDR2 SYDVKM, per germline. The CDR3 DNA reads TGTGCCAGCAGTTTATATCCGGGACAGGGTTACGAGCAGTACTTC. Protein: CASSLYPGQGYEQYF.

The chain joins TRBV29-1 to TRBJ2-3; weak D call: TRBD1 (5 bases). The CDR3 is 12 amino acids. V dropped 7 bases and J dropped 6 bases, with 14 bases sitting between them. Germline assignment: CDR1 SQVTM and CDR2 ANQGSEA. The CDR3 is CSAGHSADTQYF. In DNA, the CDR3 is TGCAGCGCAGGACATTCGGCCGATACGCAGTATTTT.

This clone was seen just once. The rearrangement uses TRBV4-2 and TRBJ2-7; no clear D. V was shortened by 0 bases and J by 6 bases, with 6 bases between the two germline ends. Germline loops: CDR1 LGHNA, CDR2 YNFKEQ. This CDR3 is built from 12 residues. The CDR3 here is CASSQDRVEQYF. The CDR3 nucleotides are TGTGCCAGCAGCCAAGATCGGGTCGAGCAGTACTTC.

This chain links TRBV27 with TRBJ1-4, with 9 bases aligning to TRBD1. The CDR3 spans 13 residues. J gave up 8 bases and V 6 bases, and 4 bases lay outside the gene matches. Germline lookup yields CDR1 MNHEY and CDR2 SMNVEV (reference sequence). The DNA for the CDR3 is TGTGCCAGCAGGCGGACAGGGGAGGAAAAACTGTTTTTT. Protein: CASRRTGEEKLFF.

The chain recombines TRBV6-5 with TRBJ1-3, with D perhaps matching TRBD1 (5 bases). The CDR3 is 14 residues long. V shed 6 bases and J shed 0 bases, with 9 bases lying between them. The germline gives CDR1 MNHEY, CDR2 SVGAGI. The CDR3 DNA sequence: TGTGCCAGCAGGGACAATGCCTCTGGAAACACCATATATTTT. Protein product: CASRDNASGNTIYF.

The V and J genes are TRBV7-9 and TRBJ2-2; tentative D call: TRBD1 (6 bases). Trimming left V 8 bases short and J 4 bases short, with 11 bases between. The V gene's germline CDR1 is SEHNR and CDR2 FQNEAQ (reference sequence). CDR3 size: 13 residues. The CDR3 DNA follows: TGTGCCAGCGGTCTAGGGGGCACCGGGGAGCTGTTTTTT. Amino acids: CASGLGGTGELFF.

The chain recombines TRBV6-4 with TRBJ2-3; 11 bases are shared with TRBD2. Germline V lookup: CDR1 MRHNA, CDR2 SNTAGT. V was pared by 6 bases and J by 1 base, with 3 bases of the junction left unmatched. This CDR3 is 15 amino acids long. The DNA for the CDR3 is TGTGCCAGCAGCCCACTAGCGGGAGGCACAGATACGCAGTATTTT. It is translated as CASSPLAGGTDTQYF.

V is TRBV15 and J is TRBJ2-3; D not certain. The CDR3 totals 15 residues. Trimming shortened V by 0 bases and J by 0 bases, and 7 bases separated the two germline ends. Germline assignment: CDR1 LNHNV and CDR2 YYDKDF (reference sequence). CDR3 DNA sequence: TGTGCCACCAGCAGAGAGGGTAGCAGCACAGATACGCAGTATTTT. Its protein product is CATSREGSSTDTQYF.

The chain has TRBV6-1 and TRBJ2-3; the match to TRBD2 covers 14 bases. CDR3 length: 15 residues. V was pared by 4 bases and J by 4 bases, with 1 base of the junction left unmatched. Germline V lookup: CDR1 MNHNS, CDR2 SASEGT. CDR3 in DNA: TGTGCCAGCAGTGGACTAGCGGGAGGGCCAGATACGCAGTATTTT. This sequence encodes CASSGLAGGPDTQYF.

The chain carries TRBV4-1 and TRBJ2-7, with 12 bases lining up with TRBD2. Germline trimming cut 6 bases from V and 7 bases from J; bases unmatched to any gene: 10. The CDR3 runs 15 residues. Germline loops: CDR1 MGHRA, CDR2 YSYEKL. The CDR3 DNA reads as TGCGCCAGCAGTCGCCTAGCGGGAGGGGAGAGAGAGCAGTACTTC. It encodes CASSRLAGGEREQYF.

V is TRBV7-2 and J is TRBJ1-1, with 7 bases identical to TRBD1. Germline V gives CDR1 SGHTA, CDR2 FQGNSA. The length of the CDR3 is 12 residues. With 3 bases clipped from V and 7 bases from J, the junction kept 2 bases outside the gene matches. The CDR3 loop reads CASSLTGFEAFF. DNA for the CDR3: TGTGCCAGCAGCTTGACAGGGTTTGAAGCTTTCTTT.

This clone has just one count. One end of the junction is discordant with germline, which a read error may explain. V is TRBV2 and J is TRBJ1-3; the D gene is possibly TRBD1 (6 bases). The germline V gene encodes CDR1 SNHLY and CDR2 FYNNEI. This CDR3 comprises 16 residues. The CDR3 DNA is TGTGCCAGCAGCGAAGTAGGGGGAATCTCTGGAAACACCATATATTTT. It specifies CASSEVGGISGNTIYF.

V is TRBV11-3 and J is TRBJ2-5; possibly TRBD2 for D (7 bases). V lost 4 bases and J 5 bases, leaving 8 bases between the germline ends. The CDR3 length is 12 residues. Germline-derived CDR1 and CDR2 are SGHNT and YENEEA. CDR3 amino acids: CASSSGGETQYF. The CDR3 nucleotides are TGTGCCAGCAGCTCGGGGGGCGAGACCCAGTACTTC.

This chain joins TRBV19 and TRBJ2-7; 9 bases are a match to TRBD1. The trim removed 5 bases at V and 5 bases at J, leaving 10 bases unmatched. Germline CDR1 reads LNHDA; CDR2 reads SQIVND (reference sequence). There are 15 residues in the CDR3. For the CDR3, the DNA is TGTGCCAGTAGTCCCCGGGACAGGGCCATCCACGAGCAGTACTTC. Its translation is CASSPRDRAIHEQYF.

CDR3 residues: CASSQVGGGRSNEQFF. The CDR3 DNA reads as TGTGCCAGCAGCCAAGTCGGGGGCGGGAGGAGCAATGAGCAGTTCTTC. This sequence joins TRBV4-2 and TRBJ2-1; 8 bases agree with TRBD2. With 1 base clipped from V and 6 bases from J, the junction kept 8 bases outside the gene matches. The germline gives CDR1 LGHNA, CDR2 YNFKEQ. The CDR3 covers 16 residues.

This chain connects TRBV7-2 to TRBJ2-5; 12 bases map to TRBD2. CDR1 SGHTA and CDR2 FQGNSA come from the germline V gene. V gave up 0 bases and J gave up 2 bases; unmatched junction bases: 1. The length of the CDR3 is 16 residues. This CDR3 is CASSLALAGGQETQYF. The CDR3 nucleotides are TGTGCCAGCAGCTTAGCCCTAGCGGGGGGGCAAGAGACCCAGTACTTC.

The gene calls are TRBV9 and TRBJ1-1; 12 nucleotides align to TRBD1. CDR3 length: 15 amino acids. Looked up from germline, CDR1 is SGDLS and CDR2 is YYNGEE. With V trimmed by 3 bases and J by 3 bases, 3 bases remained unmatched. DNA of the CDR3: TGTGCCAGCAGCGGGGGACAGGGGGCTTACACTGAAGCTTTCTTT. It specifies CASSGGQGAYTEAFF.